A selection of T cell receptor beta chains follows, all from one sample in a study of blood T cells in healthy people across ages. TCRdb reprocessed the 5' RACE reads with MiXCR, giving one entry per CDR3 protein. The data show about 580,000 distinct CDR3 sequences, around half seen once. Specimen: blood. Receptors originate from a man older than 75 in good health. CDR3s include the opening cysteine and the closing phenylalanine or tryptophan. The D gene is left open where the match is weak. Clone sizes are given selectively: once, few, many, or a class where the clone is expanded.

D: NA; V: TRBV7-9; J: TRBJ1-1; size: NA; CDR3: CASSWTENTETFF; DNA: TGTGCCAGCAGCTGGACGGAAAACACTGAAACTTTCTTT
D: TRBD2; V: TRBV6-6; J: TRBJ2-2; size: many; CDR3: CASSYEAGRWTGELFF; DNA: TGTGCCAGCAGTTACGAAGCGGGAAGATGGACCGGGGAGCTGTTTTTT
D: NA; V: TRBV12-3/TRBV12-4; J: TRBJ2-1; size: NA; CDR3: CASSLAQSWQNEQFF; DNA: TGTGCCAGCAGTTTAGCGCAATCTTGGCAGAATGAGCAGTTCTTC
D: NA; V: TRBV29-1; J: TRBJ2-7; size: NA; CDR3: CSVAQGPDEQYF; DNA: TGCAGCGTCGCCCAGGGGCCCGACGAGCAGTACTTC
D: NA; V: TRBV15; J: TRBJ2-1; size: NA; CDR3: CATSSPPDGTNEQFF; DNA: TGTGCCACCAGCAGTCCTCCCGACGGGACAAATGAGCAGTTCTTC
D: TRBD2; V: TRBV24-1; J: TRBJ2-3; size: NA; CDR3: CAAGTSGNTDTQYF; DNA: TGTGCCGCCGGAACTAGCGGGAACACAGATACGCAGTATTTT
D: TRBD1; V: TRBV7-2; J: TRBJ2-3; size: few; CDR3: CASSPTGTGSTDTQYF; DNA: TGTGCCAGCAGCCCGACCGGGACAGGTAGCACAGATACGCAGTATTTT
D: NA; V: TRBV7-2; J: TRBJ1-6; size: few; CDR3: CASGPVVQSPLHF; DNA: TGTGCCAGCGGACCGGTTGTGCAGTCACCCCTCCACTTT
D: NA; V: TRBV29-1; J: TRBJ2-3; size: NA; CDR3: CSVESSAGTDTQYF; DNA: TGCAGCGTTGAATCTAGCGCGGGGACAGATACGCAGTATTTT
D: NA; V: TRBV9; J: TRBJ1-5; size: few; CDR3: CASSVRHQPQHF; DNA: TGTGCCAGCAGCGTAAGGCATCAGCCCCAGCATTTT
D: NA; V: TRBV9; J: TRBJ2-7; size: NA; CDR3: CASSVVPTYEQYF; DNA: TGTGCCAGCAGCGTAGTACCCACCTACGAGCAGTACTTC
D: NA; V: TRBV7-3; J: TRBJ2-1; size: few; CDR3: CASSLSDRTYSANEQFF; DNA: TGTGCCAGCAGCCTAAGTGACAGGACCTACTCCGCCAATGAGCAGTTCTTC
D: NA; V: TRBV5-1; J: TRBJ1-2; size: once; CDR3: CASSFAEGSVGGYTF; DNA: TGCGCCAGCAGCTTCGCGGAGGGTTCCGTGGGAGGCTACACCTTC
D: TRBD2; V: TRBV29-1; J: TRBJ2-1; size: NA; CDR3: CSVVMASGRNEQFF; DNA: TGCAGCGTTGTCATGGCTAGCGGGAGAAATGAGCAGTTCTTC
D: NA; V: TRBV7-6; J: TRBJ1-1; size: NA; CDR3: CASSTMGGNTVTEAFF; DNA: TGTGCCAGCAGCACCATGGGAGGAAACACGGTCACTGAAGCTTTCTTT
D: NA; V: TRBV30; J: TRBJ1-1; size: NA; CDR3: CAWSAGNTEAFF; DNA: TGTGCCTGGAGTGCGGGGAACACTGAAGCTTTCTTT
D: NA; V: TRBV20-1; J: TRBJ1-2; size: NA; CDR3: CSARDRQTYGYTF; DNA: TGCAGTGCTAGAGATCGCCAGACCTATGGCTACACCTTC
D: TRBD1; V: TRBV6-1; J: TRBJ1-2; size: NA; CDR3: CASMPGQSYGYTF; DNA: TGTGCCAGCATGCCGGGACAGAGCTATGGCTACACCTTC
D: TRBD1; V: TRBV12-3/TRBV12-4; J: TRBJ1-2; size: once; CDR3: CASSGLGQGETRDYGYTF; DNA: TGTGCCAGCAGTGGCCTGGGACAGGGGGAGACTAGGGACTATGGCTACACCTTC
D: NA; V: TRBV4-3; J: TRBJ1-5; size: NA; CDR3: CASSQDLTGGVQPQHF; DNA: TGCGCCAGCAGCCAAGATTTGACAGGCGGGGTCCAGCCCCAGCATTTT
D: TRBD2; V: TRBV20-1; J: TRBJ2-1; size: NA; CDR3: CSASPGRAGSEQFF; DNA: TGCAGTGCTAGTCCCGGGAGGGCCGGGTCTGAGCAGTTCTTC
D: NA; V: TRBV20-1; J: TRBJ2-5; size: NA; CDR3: CSAAERGIRETQYF; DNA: TGCAGTGCTGCCGAAAGAGGGATTCGGGAGACCCAGTACTTC
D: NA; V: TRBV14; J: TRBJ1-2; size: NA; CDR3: CASSQQGIGYTF; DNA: TGTGCCAGCAGCCAACAGGGGATTGGCTACACCTTC
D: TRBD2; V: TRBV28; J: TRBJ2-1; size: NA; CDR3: CASSGRGVTSDRETQFF; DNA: TGTGCCAGCAGCGGACGAGGGGTTACTAGCGATCGGGAGACCCAGTTCTTC
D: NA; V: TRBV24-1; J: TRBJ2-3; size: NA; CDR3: CATSDSWGKSTDTQYF; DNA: TGTGCCACCAGTGATTCTTGGGGGAAAAGCACAGATACGCAGTATTTT
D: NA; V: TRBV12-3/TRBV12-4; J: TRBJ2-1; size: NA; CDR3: CASSLVVYNEQFF; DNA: TGTGCCAGCAGTTTAGTGGTTTACAATGAGCAGTTCTTC
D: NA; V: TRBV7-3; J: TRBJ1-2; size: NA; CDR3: CASSAFGTDNYGYTF; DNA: TGTGCCAGCAGCGCATTCGGGACGGATAACTATGGCTACACCTTC
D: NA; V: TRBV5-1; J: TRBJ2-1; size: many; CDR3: CASSRGDGSYNEQFF; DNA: TGCGCCAGCTCCCGAGGTGACGGCTCCTACAATGAGCAGTTCTTC
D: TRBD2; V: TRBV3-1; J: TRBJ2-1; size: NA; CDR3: CASSHYSGRAGNEQFF; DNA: TGTGCCAGCAGCCATTATAGCGGGAGGGCCGGAAATGAGCAGTTCTTC
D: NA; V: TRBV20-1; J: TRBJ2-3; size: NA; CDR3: CSPGGMTQYF; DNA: TGCAGTCCCGGCGGGATGACGCAGTATTTT
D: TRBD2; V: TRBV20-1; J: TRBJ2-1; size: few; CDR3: CSAREVPSGHNEQFF; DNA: TGCAGTGCTAGAGAAGTCCCTAGCGGACACAATGAGCAGTTCTTC
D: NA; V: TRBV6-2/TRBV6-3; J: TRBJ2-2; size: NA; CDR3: CASSPTNQIGELFF; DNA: TGTGCCAGCAGTCCGACAAATCAGATCGGGGAGCTGTTTTTT
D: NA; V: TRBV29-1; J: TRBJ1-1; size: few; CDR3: CSANWGSRDTEAFF; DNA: TGCAGCGCTAATTGGGGATCCCGGGACACTGAAGCTTTCTTT
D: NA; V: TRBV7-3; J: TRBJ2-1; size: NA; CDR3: CASSGTLNEQFF; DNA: TGTGCCAGCAGCGGTACCCTCAATGAGCAGTTCTTC
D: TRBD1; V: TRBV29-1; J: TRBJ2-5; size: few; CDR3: CSVEVQGIAGTQYF; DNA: TGCAGCGTTGAGGTACAGGGGATTGCGGGGACCCAGTACTTC
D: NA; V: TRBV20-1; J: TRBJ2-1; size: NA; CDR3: CSARVRHEQFF; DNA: TGCAGTGCTAGGGTGCGGCATGAGCAGTTCTTC
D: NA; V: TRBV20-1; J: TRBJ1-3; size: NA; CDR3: CSASDRHSGNIIYF; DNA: TGCAGTGCTAGTGACCGACACTCTGGAAACATCATATATTTT
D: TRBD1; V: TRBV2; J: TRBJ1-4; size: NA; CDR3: CASSVWTGRNEKLFF; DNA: TGTGCCAGCAGTGTCTGGACAGGCAGGAATGAAAAACTGTTTTTT
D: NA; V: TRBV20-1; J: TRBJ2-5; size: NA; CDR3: CSPVGVSAQYF; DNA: TGCAGTCCCGTTGGGGTATCGGCGCAGTACTTC
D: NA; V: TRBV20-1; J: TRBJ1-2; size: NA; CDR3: CSARDGVVGGYTF; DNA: TGCAGTGCTAGAGATGGGGTGGTGGGGGGCTACACCTTC
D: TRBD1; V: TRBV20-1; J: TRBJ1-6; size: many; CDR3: CSARGQDRDYNSPLHF; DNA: TGCAGTGCTAGAGGCCAGGACAGGGACTATAATTCACCCCTCCACTTT
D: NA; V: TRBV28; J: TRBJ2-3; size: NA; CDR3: CASLAVNTLTQYF; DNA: TGTGCCAGCCTCGCTGTGAACACTCTTACGCAGTATTTT
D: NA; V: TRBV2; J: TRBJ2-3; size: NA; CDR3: CASSERQTDTQYF; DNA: TGTGCCAGCAGTGAACGCCAGACAGATACGCAGTATTTT
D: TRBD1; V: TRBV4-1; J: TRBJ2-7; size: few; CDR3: CASSQTGQGSYEQYF; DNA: TGCGCCAGCAGCCAAACGGGACAGGGTTCCTACGAGCAGTACTTC
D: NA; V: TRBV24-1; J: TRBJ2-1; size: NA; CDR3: CATSDPRGGGYEQFF; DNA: TGTGCCACCAGTGATCCTAGGGGGGGCGGGTATGAGCAGTTCTTC
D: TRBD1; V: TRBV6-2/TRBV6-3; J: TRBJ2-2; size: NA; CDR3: CASSLLGTGSPLANTGELFF; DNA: TGTGCCAGCAGCCTACTGGGGACAGGGTCACCCCTGGCGAACACCGGGGAGCTGTTTTTT
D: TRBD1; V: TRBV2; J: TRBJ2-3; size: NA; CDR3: CASTLDRGTDTEYF; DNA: TGTGCCAGCACCCTGGACAGGGGCACAGATACGGAGTATTTT
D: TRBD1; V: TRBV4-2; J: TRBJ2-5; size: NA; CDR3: CASSQVPQGPYRETQYF; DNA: TGTGCCAGCAGCCAAGTCCCACAGGGGCCGTACCGAGAGACCCAGTACTTC
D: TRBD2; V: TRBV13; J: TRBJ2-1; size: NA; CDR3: CASSSLAGGWGSYNEQFF; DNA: TGTGCCAGCAGCTCACTAGCGGGGGGCTGGGGAAGCTACAATGAGCAGTTCTTC
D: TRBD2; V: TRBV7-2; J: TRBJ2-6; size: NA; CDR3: CASSPRESGANVLTF; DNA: TGTGCCAGCAGCCCGCGGGAGTCTGGGGCCAACGTCCTGACTTTC